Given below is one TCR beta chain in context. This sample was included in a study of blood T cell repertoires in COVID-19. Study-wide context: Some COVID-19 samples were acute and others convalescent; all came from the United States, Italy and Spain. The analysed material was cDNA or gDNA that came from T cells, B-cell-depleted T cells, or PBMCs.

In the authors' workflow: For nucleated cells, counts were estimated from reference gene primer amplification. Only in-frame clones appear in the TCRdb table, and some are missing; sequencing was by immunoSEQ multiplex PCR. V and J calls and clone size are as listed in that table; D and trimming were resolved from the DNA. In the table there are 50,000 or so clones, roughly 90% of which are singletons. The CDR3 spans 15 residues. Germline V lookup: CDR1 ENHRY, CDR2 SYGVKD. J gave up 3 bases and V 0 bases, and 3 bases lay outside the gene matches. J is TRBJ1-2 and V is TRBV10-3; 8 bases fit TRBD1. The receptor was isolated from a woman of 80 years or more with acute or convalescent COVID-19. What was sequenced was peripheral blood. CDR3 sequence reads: CAISESQDRDYGYTF. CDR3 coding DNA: TGTGCCATCAGTGAGTCCCAGGACAGGGACTATGGCTACACCTTC.